The 20 T cell receptor beta chains reported below all come from one sample, sequenced in a study of T cell responses to AZD1222 COVID-19 vaccine. TCRdb's copy holds only in-frame clones and misses some; the assay was immunoSEQ multiplex PCR. This table holds roughly 100,000 clones, roughly 91% found once. Sequencing used peripheral blood, obtained 28 days after the second AZD1222 dose. All receptors derive from an adult who received the AZD1222 COVID-19 vaccine.

This clone has just one count. The chain links TRBV6-2 or TRBV6-3 to TRBJ2-3; 14 nucleotides align to TRBD2. From germline, CDR1 is MNHEY and CDR2 SVGEGT. This CDR3 is built from 18 residues. With V trimmed by 2 bases and J by 4 bases, 8 bases remained unmatched. CDR3 in amino acids: CASSYDRTSGGIPDTQYF. The CDR3 DNA is TGTGCCAGCAGTTACGATCGGACTAGCGGGGGGATACCAGATACGCAGTATTTT.

The chain couples TRBV4-1 to TRBJ2-2, with 11 bases matching TRBD1. Germline CDR1 MGHRA, CDR2 YSYEKL. The length of the CDR3 is 15 residues. Trimming took 6 bases from V and 6 from J; bases not matched to a gene: 6. CDR3 residues: CASSYPGQGAGELFF. The CDR3 nucleotides are TGCGCCAGCAGTTACCCGGGACAGGGGGCCGGGGAGCTGTTTTTT.

The V and J genes are TRBV9 and TRBJ1-2, with no clear D. The V and J ends lost 0 bases and 8 bases respectively, with 14 bases between them. This CDR3 comprises 14 residues. The germline CDR1 and CDR2 sequences are SGDLS and YYNGEE. The CDR3 is CASSVVSPERGYTF. The DNA for the CDR3 is TGTGCCAGCAGCGTAGTTAGCCCGGAGCGGGGCTACACCTTC.

The rearrangement uses TRBV5-4 and TRBJ1-2, with D perhaps TRBD1 (5 bases). Germline CDR1 reads SGHNT; CDR2 reads YYREEE (reference sequence). This CDR3 region has 13 residues. Trimming left V 3 bases short and J 6 bases short, with 12 bases between. CDR3 sequence reads: CASSSGAPHGYTF. For the CDR3, the DNA is TGTGCCAGCAGCTCCGGGGCCCCCCATGGCTACACCTTC.

The V and J genes are TRBV14 and TRBJ2-7; TRBD1 aligns across 7 bases. Germline loops: CDR1 SGHDN, CDR2 FVKESK. The J segment lost 12 bases and the V segment lost 0 bases, leaving 11 bases of the junction unmatched. The CDR3 totals 14 residues. The CDR3 here is CASSQDGRGFRRYF. The CDR3 DNA follows: TGTGCCAGCAGCCAAGACGGCAGGGGGTTTAGGAGGTACTTC.

This chain connects TRBV4-3 to TRBJ1-4, with D possibly being TRBD1 (5 bases). Germline-derived CDR1 and CDR2 are LGHNA and YSLEER. The CDR3 is 15 residues long. The V end lost 0 bases, the J end lost 5 bases, and 10 bases lay between the germline ends. The CDR3 DNA sequence: TGCGCCAGCAGCCAAGACCGGGGGAGGAATGAAAAACTGTTTTTT. Translation: CASSQDRGRNEKLFF.

V gene TRBV9 combines with J gene TRBJ2-7; the D is unclear. V dropped 2 bases and J dropped 4 bases, with 13 bases sitting between them. CDR3 length equals 14 residues. Germline values: CDR1 SGDLS, CDR2 YYNGEE. The CDR3 DNA reads TGTGCCAGCAGCGTGTTGGAGTTACTGTACGAGCAGTACTTC. This encodes CASSVLELLYEQYF.

V usage is TRBV3-1 (or the pseudogene TRBV3-2) and J usage is TRBJ2-7; no clear D gene. The V end was cut by 1 base, the J end by 3 bases, with 13 bases between. The CDR3 runs 15 residues. Germline lookup yields CDR1 LGHDT and CDR2 YNNKEL (reference sequence). The CDR3 protein is CASSQVPLGSYEQYF. The CDR3 nucleotides are TGTGCCAGCAGCCAAGTGCCCCTTGGCAGCTACGAGCAGTACTTC.

The chain joins TRBV6-5 to TRBJ2-3, with 13 bases aligning to TRBD2. Germline loops: CDR1 MNHEY, CDR2 SVGAGI. V shed 4 bases and J 2 bases; nucleotides not matched to a gene: 3. The CDR3 consists of 16 residues. Here the CDR3 reads CASSSGLAGPTDTQYF. CDR3 nucleotide sequence: TGTGCCAGCAGTTCGGGACTAGCGGGGCCCACAGATACGCAGTATTTT.

The V gene is TRBV4-1, the J gene TRBJ2-7; D is ambiguous. Trimming removed 1 base at V and 6 bases at J, with 10 bases between. Germline V gives CDR1 MGHRA, CDR2 YSYEKL. The CDR3 is 13 residues long. The CDR3 loop is CASSQVSGGEQYF. The CDR3 bases are TGCGCCAGCAGCCAAGTCTCTGGCGGCGAGCAGTACTTC.

This chain connects TRBV5-4 to TRBJ1-6, with D uncertain. From germline, CDR1 is SGHNT and CDR2 YYREEE (reference sequence). CDR3 size: 14 residues. The V end lost 2 bases, the J end lost 10 bases, and 13 bases lay between the germline ends. The chain's CDR3 is CASSFDTMESPLHF. CDR3 nucleotide sequence: TGTGCCAGCAGCTTTGACACCATGGAGTCACCCCTCCACTTT.

The chain links TRBV18 to TRBJ1-1; D call uncertain. Germline V CDR1 and CDR2: KGHSH, LQKENI. This CDR3 comprises 13 residues. V lost 2 bases and J lost 7, with 11 bases in between. The CDR3 loop is CASSPTREDEAFF. DNA for the CDR3: TGTGCCAGCTCACCAACCCGGGAGGATGAAGCTTTCTTT.

The chain couples TRBV27 to TRBJ2-1; D is uncertain. Germline-derived CDR1 and CDR2 are MNHEY and SMNVEV (reference sequence). The V gene lost 4 bases and the J gene lost 5 bases, with 15 bases spanning the gap. CDR3 length equals 15 residues. The CDR3 here is CASSYPRADHNEQFF. The CDR3 bases are TGTGCCAGCAGTTACCCCCGGGCAGACCACAATGAGCAGTTCTTC.

This clone was seen once. The chain recombines TRBV7-6 with TRBJ2-3; D gene uncertain. V lost 5 bases, J lost 5 bases, and 20 bases lay in between. The CDR3 runs to 16 residues. Germline V lookup: CDR1 SGHVS, CDR2 FNYEAQ. The CDR3 DNA sequence: TGTGCCAGCAGCCCCCGCGCTCCCCAGACCCAAGATACGCAGTATTTT. Encoded protein: CASSPRAPQTQDTQYF.

CDR3 residues: CASSTGQGAPTEAFF. The CDR3 DNA reads as TGCGCCAGCAGCACGGGACAGGGGGCGCCCACTGAAGCTTTCTTT. This chain connects TRBV5-1 to TRBJ1-1; 12 bases map to TRBD1. The V and J ends lost 4 bases and 4 bases, in that order; junction bases with no gene match: 5. Germline loops: CDR1 SGHRS, CDR2 YFSETQ. The CDR3 spans 15 residues.

The chain combines TRBV19 with TRBJ1-5; TRBD1 agrees at 8 bases. The CDR3 extends over 15 amino acids. V lost 6 bases, J lost 8 bases, and 12 bases stayed unmatched. Germline values: CDR1 LNHDA, CDR2 SQIVND (reference sequence). The CDR3 bases are TGTGCCAGTAGCGTTCAAAGGACAGGGATTGAGCCCCAGCATTTT. It translates to CASSVQRTGIEPQHF.

The rearrangement links TRBV12-3 or TRBV12-4 to TRBJ1-1; the D gene is possibly TRBD1 (6 bases). The CDR3 length is 12 residues. The V gene lost 6 bases and the J gene lost 8 bases, with 13 bases spanning the gap. CDR3 amino acids: CASSTGTKEAFF. DNA for the CDR3: TGTGCCAGCAGCACAGGGACGAAGGAAGCTTTCTTT.

The gene calls are TRBV6-2 or TRBV6-3 and TRBJ2-3; D possibly corresponds to TRBD1 (6 bases). The V end lost 2 bases, the J end lost 4 bases, and 13 bases lay between the germline ends. The germline gives CDR1 MNHEY, CDR2 SVGEGT. The CDR3 is made up of 15 amino acids. CDR3 sequence reads: CASSYGQGWSDTQYF. The CDR3 region has the DNA TGTGCCAGCAGTTACGGCCAGGGGTGGTCAGATACGCAGTATTTT.

This chain connects TRBV15 to TRBJ1-2; D unclear. There are 12 residues in the CDR3. Trimming cost V 1 base and J 8 bases, with 8 bases left between them. The germline gives CDR1 LNHNV, CDR2 YYDKDF (reference sequence). DNA for the CDR3: TGTGCCACCAGCAGAGGTGCGGTCGGCTACACCTTC. It translates to CATSRGAVGYTF.

The chain uses TRBV3-1 (or the pseudogene TRBV3-2) and TRBJ2-7; TRBD2 might be the D (5 bases). CDR1 is LGHDT, CDR2 YNNKEL, per germline (reference sequence). The CDR3 runs to 12 residues. V was shortened by 4 bases and J by 5 bases, with 9 bases between the two germline ends. The CDR3 bases are TGTGCCAGCAGCCGAGGGATCGACGAGCAGTACTTC. Translated, it gives CASSRGIDEQYF.